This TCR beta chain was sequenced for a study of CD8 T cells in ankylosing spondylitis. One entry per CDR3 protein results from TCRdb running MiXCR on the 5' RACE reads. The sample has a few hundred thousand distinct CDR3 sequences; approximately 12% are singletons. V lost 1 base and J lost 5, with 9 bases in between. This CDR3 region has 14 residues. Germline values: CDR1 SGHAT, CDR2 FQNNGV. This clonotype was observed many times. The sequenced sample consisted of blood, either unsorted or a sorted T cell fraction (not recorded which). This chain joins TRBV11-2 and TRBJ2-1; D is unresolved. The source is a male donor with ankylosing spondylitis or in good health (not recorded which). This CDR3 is CASSLGVRNNEQFF. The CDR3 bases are TGTGCCAGCAGCTTAGGTGTCCGAAACAATGAGCAGTTCTTC. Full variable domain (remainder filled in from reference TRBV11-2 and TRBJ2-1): EAGVAQSPRYKIIEKRQSVAFWCNPISGHATLYWYQQILGQGPKLLIQFQNNGVVDDSQLPKDRFSAERLKGVDSTLKIQPAKLEDSAVYLCASSLGVRNNEQFFGPGTRLTVL.